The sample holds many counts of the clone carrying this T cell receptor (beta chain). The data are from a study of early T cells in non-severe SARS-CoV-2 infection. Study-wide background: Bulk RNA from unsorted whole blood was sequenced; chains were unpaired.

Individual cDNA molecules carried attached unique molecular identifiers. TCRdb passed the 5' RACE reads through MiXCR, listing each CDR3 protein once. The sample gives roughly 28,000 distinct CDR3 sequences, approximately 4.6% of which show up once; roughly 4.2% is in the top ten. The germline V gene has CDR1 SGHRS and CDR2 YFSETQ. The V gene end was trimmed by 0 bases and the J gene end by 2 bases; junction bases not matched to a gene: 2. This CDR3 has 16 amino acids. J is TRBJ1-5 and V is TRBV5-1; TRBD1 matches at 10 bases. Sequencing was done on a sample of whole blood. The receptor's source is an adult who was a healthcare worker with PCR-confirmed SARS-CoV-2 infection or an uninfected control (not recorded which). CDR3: CASSLDGTGGNQPQHF. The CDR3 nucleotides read TGCGCCAGCAGCTTGGATGGGACAGGGGGCAATCAGCCCCAGCATTTT.